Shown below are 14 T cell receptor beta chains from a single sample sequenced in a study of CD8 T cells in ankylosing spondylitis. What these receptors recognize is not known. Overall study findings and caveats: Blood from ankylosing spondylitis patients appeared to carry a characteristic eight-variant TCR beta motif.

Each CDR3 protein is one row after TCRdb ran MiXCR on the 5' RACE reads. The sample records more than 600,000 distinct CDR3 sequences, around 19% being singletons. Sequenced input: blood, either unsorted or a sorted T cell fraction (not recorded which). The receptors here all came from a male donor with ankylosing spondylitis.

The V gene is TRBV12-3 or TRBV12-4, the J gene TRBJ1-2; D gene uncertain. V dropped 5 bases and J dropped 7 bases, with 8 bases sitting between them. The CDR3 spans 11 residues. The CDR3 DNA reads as TGTGCCAGCAGTGGGTGGTCTGGCTACACCTTC. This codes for CASSGWSGYTF.

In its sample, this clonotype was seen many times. CDR3 region: CAIQGSGNTIYF. The DNA for the CDR3 is TGTGCCATCCAGGGATCTGGAAACACCATATATTTT. V usage is TRBV10-3 and J usage is TRBJ1-3, with D possibly being TRBD1 (5 bases). V lost 8 bases and J lost 1, with 6 bases in between. CDR1 and CDR2 (germline): ENHRY, SYGVKD. This CDR3 is 12 amino acids long.

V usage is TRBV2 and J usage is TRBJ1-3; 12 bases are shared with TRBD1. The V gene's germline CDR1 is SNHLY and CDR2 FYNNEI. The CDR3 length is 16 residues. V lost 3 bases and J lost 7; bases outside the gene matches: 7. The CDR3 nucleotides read TGTGCCAGCAGTGAGGGGACAGGGGGCGTTGGGAACACCATATATTTT. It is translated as CASSEGTGGVGNTIYF.

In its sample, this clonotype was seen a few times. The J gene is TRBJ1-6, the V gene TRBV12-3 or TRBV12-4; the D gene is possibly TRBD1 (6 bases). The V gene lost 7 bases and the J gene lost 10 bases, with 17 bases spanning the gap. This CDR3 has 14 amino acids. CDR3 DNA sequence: TGTGCCAGCACCATAGGGGGATTTGGATCACCCCTCCACTTT. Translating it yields CASTIGGFGSPLHF.

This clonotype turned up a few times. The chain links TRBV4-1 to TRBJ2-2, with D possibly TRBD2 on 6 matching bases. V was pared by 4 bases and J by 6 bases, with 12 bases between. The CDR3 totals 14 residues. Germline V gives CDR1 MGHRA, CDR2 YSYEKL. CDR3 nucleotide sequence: TGCGCCAGCAGCCCCCGACAGCGGGCCGGGGAGCTGTTTTTT. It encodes CASSPRQRAGELFF.

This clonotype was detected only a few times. The CDR3 DNA sequence: TGTGCCAGCAGCCCAACAGGGGTTTCTGAAGCTTTCTTT. Its protein product is CASSPTGVSEAFF. The rearrangement links TRBV9 to TRBJ1-1; 7 bases match TRBD1. The CDR3 covers 13 residues. Germline CDR1 is SGDLS and CDR2 is YYNGEE. V was pared by 4 bases and J by 6 bases, with 6 bases of the junction left unmatched. Full variable domain (missing parts from reference TRBV9 and TRBJ1-1): DSGVTQTPKHLITATGQRVTLRCSPRSGDLSVYWYQQSLDQGLQFLIQYYNGEERAKGNILERFSAQQFPDLHSELNLSSLELGDSALYFCASSPTGVSEAFFGQGTRLTVV.

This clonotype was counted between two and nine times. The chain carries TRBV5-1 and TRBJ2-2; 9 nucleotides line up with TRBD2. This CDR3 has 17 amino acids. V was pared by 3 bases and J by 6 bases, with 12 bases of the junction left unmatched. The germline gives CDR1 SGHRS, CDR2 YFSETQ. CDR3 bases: TGCGCCAGCAGCTACACCTTAGCGGGAGCGGTGGCCGGGGAGCTGTTTTTT. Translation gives CASSYTLAGAVAGELFF. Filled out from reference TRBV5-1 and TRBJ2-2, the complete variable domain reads KAGVTQTPRYLIKTRGQQVTLSCSPISGHRSVSWYQQTPGQGLQFLFEYFSETQRNKGNFPGRFSGRQFSNSRSEMNVSTLELGDSALYLCASSYTLAGAVAGELFFGEGSRLTVL.

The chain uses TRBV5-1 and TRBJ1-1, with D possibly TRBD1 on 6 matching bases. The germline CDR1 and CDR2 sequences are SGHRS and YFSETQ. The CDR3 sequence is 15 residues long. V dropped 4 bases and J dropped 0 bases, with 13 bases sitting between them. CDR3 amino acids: CASSPDSDLNTEAFF. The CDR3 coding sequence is TGCGCCAGCAGCCCGGACAGTGATTTGAACACTGAAGCTTTCTTT.

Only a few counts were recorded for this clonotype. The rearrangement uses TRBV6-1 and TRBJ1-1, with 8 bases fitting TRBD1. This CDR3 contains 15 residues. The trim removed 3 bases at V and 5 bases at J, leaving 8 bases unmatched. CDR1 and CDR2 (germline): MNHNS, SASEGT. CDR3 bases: TGTGCCAGCAGTGACAGAGGACAGGGACGGACTGAAGCTTTCTTT. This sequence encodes CASSDRGQGRTEAFF.

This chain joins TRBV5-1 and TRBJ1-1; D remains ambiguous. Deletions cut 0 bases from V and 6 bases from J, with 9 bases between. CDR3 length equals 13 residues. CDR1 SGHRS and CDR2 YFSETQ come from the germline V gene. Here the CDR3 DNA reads TGCGCCAGCAGCTTGGCGGGGATGGCTGAAGCTTTCTTT. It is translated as CASSLAGMAEAFF.

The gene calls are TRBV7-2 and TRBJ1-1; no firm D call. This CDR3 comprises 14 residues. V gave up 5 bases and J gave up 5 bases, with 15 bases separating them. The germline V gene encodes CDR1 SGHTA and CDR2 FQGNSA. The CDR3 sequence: CASSPRRRQTEAFF. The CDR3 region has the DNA TGTGCCAGCAGCCCTCGAAGGCGCCAGACTGAAGCTTTCTTT. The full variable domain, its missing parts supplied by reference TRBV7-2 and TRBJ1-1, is GAGVSQSPSNKVTEKGKDVELRCDPISGHTALYWYRQSLGQGLEFLIYFQGNSAPDKSGLPSDRFSAERTGGSVSTLTIQRTQQEDSAVYLCASSPRRRQTEAFFGQGTRLTVV.

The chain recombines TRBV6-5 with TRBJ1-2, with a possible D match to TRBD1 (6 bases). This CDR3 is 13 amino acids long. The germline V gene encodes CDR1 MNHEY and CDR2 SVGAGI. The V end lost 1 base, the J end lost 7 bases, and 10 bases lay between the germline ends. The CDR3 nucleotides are TGTGCCAGCAGTTACTTGGGGGCTGCTGGCTACACCTTC. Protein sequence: CASSYLGAAGYTF.

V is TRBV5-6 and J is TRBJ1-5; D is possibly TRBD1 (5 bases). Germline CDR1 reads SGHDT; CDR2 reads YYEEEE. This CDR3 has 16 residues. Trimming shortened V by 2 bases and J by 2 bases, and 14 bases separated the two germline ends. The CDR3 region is CASSFWSGTRNQPQHF. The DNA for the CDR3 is TGTGCCAGCAGCTTTTGGTCAGGGACCCGCAATCAGCCCCAGCATTTT.

The CDR3 coding sequence is TGCAGTGCTAGGGGGACGAAAGCCAAAAACATTCAGTACTTC. Translating it yields CSARGTKAKNIQYF. V is TRBV20-1 and J is TRBJ2-4; the D gene could be TRBD1 or TRBD2 (5 bases each). The V gene lost 3 bases and the J gene lost 0 bases, with 9 bases spanning the gap. Germline-derived CDR1 and CDR2 are DFQATT and SNEGSKA (reference sequence). The CDR3 contains 14 residues.